These T cell receptor beta chains were read from a single sample in a study of cytomegalovirus exposure and HLA in healthy donors. Repertoires were generated with immunoSEQ multiplex PCR, while TCRdb's copy carries only in-frame clones and drops some. This repertoire shows approximately 160,000 clones, 78% found once; its top ten account for approximately 3.4%. The sample comprised PBMCs. Receptors originate from a woman in her forties or fifties in good health and CMV-seropositive. Each CDR3 is given with its conserved first and last residue. Fields, in order: J gene, V gene, D gene, CDR3 DNA, CDR3 protein. D genes are given only for firm matches.

TRBJ2-6 | TRBV30 | - | TGTGCCTGGAGTGGTGGTTCTGGGGCCAACGGCCTGACTTTC | CAWSGGSGANGLTF
TRBJ2-1 | TRBV9 | TRBD2 | TGTGCCAGCAGCGTAGCTCCGACTAGCGGGGGAAGGAATGAGCAGTTCTTC | CASSVAPTSGGRNEQFF
TRBJ1-2 | TRBV18 | - | TGTGCCAGCTCACCACCGGGGCGCCCGTCCAACTATGGCTACACCTTC | CASSPPGRPSNYGYTF
TRBJ1-1 | TRBV28 | - | TGTGCCAGCAGACGAGGGGGTTACACTGAAGCTTTCTTT | CASRRGGYTEAFF
TRBJ2-3 | TRBV6-5 | - | TGTGCCAGCAGGGCGACAGTGTCTAGCACAGATACGCAGTATTTT | CASRATVSSTDTQYF
TRBJ1-1 | TRBV2 | TRBD1 | TGTGCCAGCAGTAGACAGGGCGGGGAAACTGAAGCTTTCTTT | CASSRQGGETEAFF
TRBJ1-2 | TRBV5-6 | - | TGTGCCAGCAGCTTTCGGAGTCGTGAGGGCTACACCTTC | CASSFRSREGYTF
TRBJ1-1 | TRBV5-4 | TRBD1 | TGTGCCAGCAGCTCTCCCCGGACAGGGAACACTGAAGCTTTCTTT | CASSSPRTGNTEAFF
TRBJ2-5 | TRBV5-1 | TRBD2 | TGCGCCAGCAGGACTAGCGGGGAATACCTAGAGACCCAGTACTTC | CASRTSGEYLETQYF
TRBJ1-1 | TRBV11-2 | TRBD1 | TGTGCCAGCAGCTTAGCAGGGGGCGGTACTGAAGCTTTCTTT | CASSLAGGGTEAFF